The next 16 T cell receptor beta chains were all read from a single sample in a study of T cell responses to AZD1222 COVID-19 vaccine. Produced via immunoSEQ multiplex PCR; TCRdb's table is partial and in-frame only. The sample records approximately 150,000 clones, approximately 90% being singletons. The sequencing here drew on peripheral blood, taken 28 days after the second AZD1222 dose. The receptors stem from an adult who received the AZD1222 COVID-19 vaccine.

The chain couples TRBV10-2 to TRBJ2-1, with D possibly TRBD1 on 5 matching bases. CDR3 length: 15 amino acids. Looked up from germline, CDR1 is WSHSY and CDR2 is SAAADI. The V end was cut by 0 bases, the J end by 6 bases, with 12 bases between. The CDR3 loop reads CASSESGWQGNEQFF. In nucleotides, the CDR3 is TGCGCCAGCAGTGAGTCGGGTTGGCAGGGCAATGAGCAGTTCTTC.

This clone was detected a few times. The chain carries TRBV7-9 and TRBJ1-2; D gene uncertain. This CDR3 has 13 residues. Germline V gene data show CDR1 as SEHNR and CDR2 as FQNEAQ (reference sequence). V was pared by 7 bases and J by 4 bases, with 13 bases between. The CDR3 is CASTHEGVYGYTF. CDR3 nucleotides: TGTGCCAGCACCCATGAGGGTGTCTATGGCTACACCTTC.

The V and J genes are TRBV6-5 and TRBJ1-2; maybe TRBD1 (5 bases). Trimming shortened V by 0 bases and J by 9 bases, and 20 bases separated the two germline ends. CDR3 length equals 16 residues. The germline V gene encodes CDR1 MNHEY and CDR2 SVGAGI. The CDR3 bases are TGTGCCAGCAGTTACTCGGGTCAGGGCATCGGAGTGAGCTACACCTTC. It is translated as CASSYSGQGIGVSYTF.

The chain couples TRBV4-1 to TRBJ2-3; no definite D call. V dropped 1 base and J dropped 7 bases, with 9 bases sitting between them. CDR1 and CDR2 (germline): MGHRA, YSYEKL. This CDR3 has 13 residues. CDR3 amino acids: CASSQVGLHTQYF. The CDR3 nucleotides are TGCGCCAGCAGCCAAGTGGGTCTACATACGCAGTATTTT.

The chain links TRBV7-7 to TRBJ2-2; TRBD2 might be the D (6 bases). Trimming stripped 6 bases from V and 5 bases from J, with 16 bases between. The CDR3 totals 15 residues. Germline CDR1 and CDR2: SSHAT and FNYEAQ (reference sequence). DNA of the CDR3: TGTGCCAGCAGTCCCGGGAGTCTCGGTACCGGGGAGCTGTTTTTT. Protein: CASSPGSLGTGELFF.

The genes are TRBV27 and TRBJ1-2, with unresolved D. V was trimmed by 10 bases and J by 4 bases, leaving 10 bases between them. This CDR3 is built from 11 residues. CDR1 is MNHEY and CDR2 is SMNVEV in the germline V gene (reference sequence). CDR3 residues: CATKWVYGYTF. CDR3 nucleotides: TGTGCCACCAAATGGGTCTATGGCTACACCTTC.

V gene TRBV5-1 combines with J gene TRBJ2-7; weak D call: TRBD2 (5 bases). Germline V gene data show CDR1 as SGHRS and CDR2 as YFSETQ. This CDR3 is 14 amino acids long. Trimming shortened V by 0 bases and J by 7 bases, and 14 bases separated the two germline ends. The CDR3 DNA follows: TGCGCCAGCAGCTTGGGGCCTACACGAGGGGAGCAGTACTTC. This encodes CASSLGPTRGEQYF.

The gene calls are TRBV11-3 and TRBJ2-7; the match to TRBD1 covers 7 bases. Per the germline V gene, CDR1 is SGHNT and CDR2 is YENEEA. Germline trimming cut 4 bases from V and 6 bases from J; bases unmatched to any gene: 6. This CDR3 spans 13 amino acids. The CDR3 bases are TGTGCCAGCAGCTCCTTAGGGGGCGGCGAGCAGTACTTC. Translation gives CASSSLGGGEQYF.

This sequence joins TRBV7-9 and TRBJ2-1; possibly TRBD1 or TRBD2 for D (5 bases each). This CDR3 spans 15 amino acids. Germline V CDR1 and CDR2: SEHNR, FQNEAQ (reference sequence). V dropped 5 bases and J dropped 5 bases, with 16 bases sitting between them. In DNA form, the CDR3 reads TGTGCCAGCAGCCCTGGAACGGGACGGAACAATGAGCAGTTCTTC. Protein: CASSPGTGRNNEQFF.

The rearrangement joins TRBV7-2 to TRBJ1-2, with a possible D match to TRBD1 (6 bases). V was trimmed by 6 bases and J by 6 bases, leaving 20 bases between them. This CDR3 region has 15 residues. CDR1 SGHTA and CDR2 FQGNSA come from the germline V gene. The CDR3 DNA sequence: TGTGCCAGCAGGGAAGGACAGCCGATTAAGGATGGCTACACCTTC. Protein sequence: CASREGQPIKDGYTF.

The gene calls are TRBV11-2 and TRBJ1-1; TRBD1 agrees at 7 bases. Germline V gives CDR1 SGHAT, CDR2 FQNNGV. The CDR3 runs 16 residues. Germline trimming cut 3 bases from V and 2 bases from J; bases unmatched to any gene: 9. The CDR3 coding sequence is TGTGCCAGCAGCTTTCTTTTCGGACAGGTCAACACTGAAGCTTTCTTT. Translated, it gives CASSFLFGQVNTEAFF.

The genes are TRBV11-2 and TRBJ1-3; 7 bases are shared with TRBD1. Looked up from germline, CDR1 is SGHAT and CDR2 is FQNNGV. CDR3 length: 15 residues. The V and J ends lost 3 bases and 2 bases, in that order; junction bases with no gene match: 4. Written as DNA, the CDR3 is TGTGCCAGCAGCTTCTTTACAGGGGCTGGAAACACCATATATTTT. Translating it yields CASSFFTGAGNTIYF. The entire variable domain, with the rest obtained from reference TRBV11-2 and TRBJ1-3, is as follows: EAGVAQSPRYKIIEKRQSVAFWCNPISGHATLYWYQQILGQGPKLLIQFQNNGVVDDSQLPKDRFSAERLKGVDSTLKIQPAKLEDSAVYLCASSFFTGAGNTIYFGEGSWLTVV.

The genes are TRBV24-1 and TRBJ2-3; 7 positions agree with TRBD1. This CDR3 has 14 amino acids. Per germline, CDR1 KGHDR and CDR2 SFDVKD. Losses at the gene ends were 4 bases for V and 2 bases for J; bases not matched to a gene: 2. CDR3 region: CATSETGATDTQYF. CDR3 coding DNA: TGTGCCACCAGTGAAACAGGGGCCACAGATACGCAGTATTTT.

The V call is TRBV6-2 or TRBV6-3, the J call TRBJ2-1, with 7 bases aligning to TRBD2. The CDR3 totals 15 residues. The V gene end was trimmed by 2 bases and the J gene end by 1 base; junction bases not matched to a gene: 2. Per germline, CDR1 MNHEY and CDR2 SVGEGT. CDR3 sequence reads: CASSYAGVSYNEQFF. CDR3 bases: TGTGCCAGCAGTTACGCGGGAGTTTCCTACAATGAGCAGTTCTTC.

The V and J genes are TRBV11-2 and TRBJ2-1; possible D gene TRBD2, 6 bases. V was pared by 0 bases and J by 8 bases, with 17 bases between. The CDR3 is 16 residues long. CDR1 is SGHAT and CDR2 is FQNNGV in the germline V gene. The CDR3 spells CASSLENDGSGYEQFF. The CDR3 DNA follows: TGTGCCAGCAGCTTAGAAAACGACGGGAGTGGCTATGAGCAGTTCTTC.

This chain connects TRBV9 to TRBJ2-1, with 9 bases aligning to TRBD2. The CDR3 covers 16 residues. CDR1 SGDLS and CDR2 YYNGEE come from the germline V gene. Trimming took 0 bases from V and 9 from J; bases not matched to a gene: 10. The CDR3 bases are TGTGCCAGCAGCGTAGGTGCGGGCGGGGGGGAGGCTGAGCAGTTCTTC. Protein product: CASSVGAGGGEAEQFF.